These 8 T cell receptor beta chains originate from one sample sequenced in a study of naive and memory T cell subsets. The treatment denotes: skin biopsy from PPD injection site in Mantoux-positive individual. A UMI-containing oligonucleotide was joined by 3' ligation to the TCR cDNA template. The SP2 primer and nested alpha and beta constant region primers amplified ligated cDNA in four rounds. TCRdb fed the UMI-ligation and nested PCR reads into MiXCR, producing one record per CDR3 protein. The sample consists of fewer than 35,000 distinct CDR3 sequences, 6.5% to 8% of them appearing once. Sequencing was performed on skin, taken from a tuberculin skin test site. Receptor source: an adult in good health.

With respect to this clonotype: A junction end diverges from the germline sequence, so it may reflect a read error. The chain couples TRBV7-9 to TRBJ1-2, with no clear D. Germline loops: CDR1 SEHNR, CDR2 FQNEAQ (reference sequence). This CDR3 is built from 14 residues. The CDR3 sequence: CASSARRGLLMGMF. In DNA, the CDR3 is TGTGCCAGCAGCGCACGCCGAGGACTGCTAATGGGGATGTTC.

This clonotype was counted only a few times. A much larger clone differs from this one at a single base, so this may be a read error. The chain is built from TRBV24-1 and TRBJ2-1; 15 bases are shared with TRBD2. The CDR3 is 18 amino acids. Germline V gene sequence: CDR1 KGHDR, CDR2 SFDVKD. CDR3 DNA: TGTGCCACCAGTGCCGGACTAGCGGGGGGGGCAGGGCTGCATGATCAGTTCTTC. This encodes CATSAGLAGGAGLHDQFF.

This clonotype was seen repeatedly, ten times or more. The chain has TRBV24-1 and TRBJ2-2; perhaps TRBD2 as D (5 bases). V was shortened by 3 bases and J by 4 bases, with 11 bases between the two germline ends. The CDR3 covers 15 residues. Germline V lookup: CDR1 KGHDR, CDR2 SFDVKD. CDR3 residues: CATSDPGGATGELFF. The CDR3 region has the DNA TGTGCCACCAGTGATCCAGGAGGCGCCACCGGGGAGCTGTTTTTT.

This clonotype was picked up many times. J is TRBJ2-7 and V is TRBV2; D possibly uses TRBD1 or TRBD2 (5 bases each). This CDR3 has 10 residues. The germline V gene has CDR1 SNHLY and CDR2 FYNNEI. V was cut by 4 bases and J by 9 bases, with 7 bases left in between. Here the CDR3 DNA reads TGTGCCAGCAGTGCGGGGACGCAGTACTTC. Its translation is CASSAGTQYF.

The chain joins TRBV6-2 or TRBV6-3 to TRBJ1-5; TRBD1 might be the D (6 bases). This CDR3 has 15 amino acids. Trimming cost V 7 bases and J 6 bases, with 19 bases left between them. Germline CDR1 and CDR2: MNHEY and SVGEGT. In DNA form, the CDR3 reads TGTGCCAGCATGGCCCGCAGGGGAGTGGGTCAGCCCCAGCATTTT. It encodes CASMARRGVGQPQHF.

There are many counts of this clonotype. The J gene is TRBJ2-3, the V gene TRBV11-2; no reliable D call. The CDR3 is made up of 14 amino acids. Trimming pared 3 bases from V and 2 bases from J, leaving 9 bases between. Germline V gene lookup returns CDR1 SGHAT and CDR2 FQNNGV. This chain's CDR3 is CASSLNWVTDTQYF. CDR3 nucleotides: TGTGCCAGCAGCTTGAACTGGGTCACAGATACGCAGTATTTT.

The V and J genes are TRBV6-5 and TRBJ2-7; TRBD2 matches 11 bases. Germline values: CDR1 MNHEY, CDR2 SVGAGI. This CDR3 spans 15 amino acids. V trimming: 2 bases; J trimming: 4 bases; junction bases outside the gene matches: 4. CDR3 in DNA: TGTGCCAGCAGTTACCGTAGCGGGGGGGCTTACGAGCAGTACTTC. Its translation: CASSYRSGGAYEQYF.

This clonotype occurred a few times. J is TRBJ1-4 and V is TRBV28; tentatively, D is TRBD1 (5 bases). This CDR3 has 15 residues. Trimming pared 5 bases from V and 5 bases from J, leaving 15 bases between. Germline CDR1 is MDHEN and CDR2 is SYDVKM. The CDR3 sequence is CASSLPGTANEKLFF. The CDR3 DNA is TGTGCCAGCAGTCTCCCCGGGACCGCGAATGAAAAACTGTTTTTT.